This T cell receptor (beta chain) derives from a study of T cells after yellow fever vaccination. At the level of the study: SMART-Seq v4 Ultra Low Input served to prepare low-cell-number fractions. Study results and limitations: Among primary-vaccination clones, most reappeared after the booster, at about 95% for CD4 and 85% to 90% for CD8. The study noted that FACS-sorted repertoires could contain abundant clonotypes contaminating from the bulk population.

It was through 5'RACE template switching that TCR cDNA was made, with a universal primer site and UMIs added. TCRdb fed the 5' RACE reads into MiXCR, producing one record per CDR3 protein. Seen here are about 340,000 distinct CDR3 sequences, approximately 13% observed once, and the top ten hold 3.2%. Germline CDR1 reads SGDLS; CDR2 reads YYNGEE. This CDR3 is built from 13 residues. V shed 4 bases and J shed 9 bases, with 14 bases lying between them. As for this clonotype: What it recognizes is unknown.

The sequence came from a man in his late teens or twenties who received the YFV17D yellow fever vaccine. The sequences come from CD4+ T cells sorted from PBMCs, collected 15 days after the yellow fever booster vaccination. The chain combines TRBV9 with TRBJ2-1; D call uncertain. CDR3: CASSPRSSAEQFF. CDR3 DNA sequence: TGTGCCAGCAGCCCCCGTTCCTCAGCTGAGCAGTTCTTC.